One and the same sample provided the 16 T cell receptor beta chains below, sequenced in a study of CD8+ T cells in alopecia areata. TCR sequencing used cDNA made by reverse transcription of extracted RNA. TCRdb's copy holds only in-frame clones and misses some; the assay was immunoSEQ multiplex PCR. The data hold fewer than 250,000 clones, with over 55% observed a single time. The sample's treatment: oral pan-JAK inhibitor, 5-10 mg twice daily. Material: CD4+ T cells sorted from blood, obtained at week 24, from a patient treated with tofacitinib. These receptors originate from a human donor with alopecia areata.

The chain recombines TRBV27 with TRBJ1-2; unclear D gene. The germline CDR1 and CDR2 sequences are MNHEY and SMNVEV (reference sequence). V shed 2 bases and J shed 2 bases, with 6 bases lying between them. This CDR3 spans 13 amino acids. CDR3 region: CASSLGGNYGYTF. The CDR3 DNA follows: TGTGCCAGCAGTTTAGGAGGGAACTATGGCTACACCTTC.

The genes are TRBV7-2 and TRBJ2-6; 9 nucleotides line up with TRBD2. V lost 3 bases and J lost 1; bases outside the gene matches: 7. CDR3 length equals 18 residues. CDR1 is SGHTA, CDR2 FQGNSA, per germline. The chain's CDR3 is CASSFLLAGRSGANVLTF. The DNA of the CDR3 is TGTGCCAGCAGCTTTCTCCTAGCGGGGCGGTCTGGGGCCAACGTCCTGACTTTC.

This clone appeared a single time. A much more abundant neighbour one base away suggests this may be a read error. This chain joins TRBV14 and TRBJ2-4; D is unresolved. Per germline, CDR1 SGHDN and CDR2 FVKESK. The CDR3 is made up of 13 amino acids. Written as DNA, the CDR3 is TGTGTCAGCAGCCCGAGTTCGGAAAACATTCAGTACTTC. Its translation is CVSSPSSENIQYF.

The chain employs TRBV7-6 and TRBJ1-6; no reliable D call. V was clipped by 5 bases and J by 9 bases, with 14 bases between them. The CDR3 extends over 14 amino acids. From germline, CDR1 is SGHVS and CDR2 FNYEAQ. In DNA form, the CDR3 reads TGTGCCAGCAGCCCTTCTAGGAAAGGTTCACCCCTCCACTTT. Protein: CASSPSRKGSPLHF.

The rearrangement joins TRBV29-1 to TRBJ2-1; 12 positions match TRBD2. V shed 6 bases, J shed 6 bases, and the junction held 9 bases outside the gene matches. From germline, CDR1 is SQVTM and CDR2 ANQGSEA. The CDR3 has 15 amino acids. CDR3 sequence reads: CSVTALAGGLNEQFF. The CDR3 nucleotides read TGCAGCGTAACCGCTCTAGCGGGGGGGCTCAATGAGCAGTTCTTC.

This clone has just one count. This CDR3 reads CSAGRLNTQYF. The CDR3 DNA sequence: TGCAGTGCGGGGAGGTTAAATACGCAGTATTTT. This rearrangement joins TRBV20-1 to TRBJ2-3; the D gene is possibly TRBD2 (6 bases). This CDR3 spans 11 amino acids. CDR1 DFQATT and CDR2 SNEGSKA come from the germline V gene (reference sequence). Trimming took off 6 bases at V and 7 bases at J, with 11 bases between the two ends.

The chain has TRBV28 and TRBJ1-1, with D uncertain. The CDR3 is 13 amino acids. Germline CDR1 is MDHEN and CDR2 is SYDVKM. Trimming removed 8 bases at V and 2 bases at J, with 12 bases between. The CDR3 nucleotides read TGTGCCAGCGCTGGAGGCATTAACACTGAAGCTTTCTTT. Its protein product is CASAGGINTEAFF.

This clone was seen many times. CDR3 sequence reads: CASGLVNSPLHF. The DNA for the CDR3 is TGTGCTAGTGGTTTGGTCAATTCACCCCTCCACTTT. V is TRBV12-5 and J is TRBJ1-6; D not resolved. CDR1 and CDR2 (germline): LGHNT, FRNRAP. This CDR3 comprises 12 residues. V gave up 0 bases and J gave up 7 bases, with 1 base separating them. Drawing the rest from reference TRBV12-5 and TRBJ1-6, the complete variable domain is DARVTQTPRHKVTEMGQEVTMRCQPILGHNTVFWYRQTMMQGLELLAYFRNRAPLDDSGMPKDRFSAEMPDATLATLKIQPSEPRDSAVYFCASGLVNSPLHFGNGTRLTVT.

CDR3 sequence: CSIQVGASYGYTF. In DNA, the CDR3 is TGCAGCATACAGGTGGGGGCCTCCTATGGCTACACCTTC. The V call is TRBV29-1, the J call TRBJ1-2; D is possibly TRBD1 (6 bases). This CDR3 has 13 amino acids. With 8 bases removed from V and 4 bases from J, the gap between germline ends came to 17 bases. The V gene's germline CDR1 is SQVTM and CDR2 ANQGSEA.

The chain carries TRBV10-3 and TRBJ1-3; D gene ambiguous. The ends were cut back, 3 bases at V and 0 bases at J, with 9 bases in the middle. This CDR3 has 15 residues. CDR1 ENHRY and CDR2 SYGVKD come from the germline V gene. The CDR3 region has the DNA TGTGCCATCAGTGAAGGTCCGAACTCTGGAAACACCATATATTTT. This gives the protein CAISEGPNSGNTIYF.

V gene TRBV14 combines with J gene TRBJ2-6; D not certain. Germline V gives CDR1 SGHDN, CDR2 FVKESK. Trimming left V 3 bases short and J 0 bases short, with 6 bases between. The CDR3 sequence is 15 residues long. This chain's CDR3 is CASSHPTSGANVLTF. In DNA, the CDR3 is TGTGCCAGCAGCCACCCTACCTCTGGGGCCAACGTCCTGACTTTC.

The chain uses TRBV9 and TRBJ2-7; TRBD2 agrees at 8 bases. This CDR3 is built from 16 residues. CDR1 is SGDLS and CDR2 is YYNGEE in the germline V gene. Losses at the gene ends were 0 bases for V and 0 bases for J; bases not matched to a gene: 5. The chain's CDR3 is CASSVAVSGDSYEQYF. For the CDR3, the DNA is TGTGCCAGCAGCGTAGCGGTTAGCGGGGACTCCTACGAGCAGTACTTC.

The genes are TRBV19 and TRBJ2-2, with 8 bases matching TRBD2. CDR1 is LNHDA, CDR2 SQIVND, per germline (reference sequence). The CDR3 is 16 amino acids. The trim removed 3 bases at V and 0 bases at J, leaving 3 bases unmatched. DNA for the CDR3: TGTGCCAGTAGTATTACTAGCGGAGCGAACACCGGGGAGCTGTTTTTT. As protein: CASSITSGANTGELFF.

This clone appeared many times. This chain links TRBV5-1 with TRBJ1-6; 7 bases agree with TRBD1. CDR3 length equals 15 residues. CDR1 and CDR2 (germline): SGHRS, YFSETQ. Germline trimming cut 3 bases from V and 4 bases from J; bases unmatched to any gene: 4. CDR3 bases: TGCGCCAGCAGCTCCCAGGGACAGTATAATTCACCCCTCCACTTT. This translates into CASSSQGQYNSPLHF.

The CDR3: CSVAPVSNTEAFF. CDR3 coding DNA: TGCAGCGTTGCCCCGGTCTCGAACACTGAAGCTTTCTTT. The chain couples TRBV29-1 to TRBJ1-1; no reliable D call. The CDR3 extends over 13 amino acids. From germline, CDR1 is SQVTM and CDR2 ANQGSEA. Trimming cost V 4 bases and J 1 base, with 10 bases left between them.

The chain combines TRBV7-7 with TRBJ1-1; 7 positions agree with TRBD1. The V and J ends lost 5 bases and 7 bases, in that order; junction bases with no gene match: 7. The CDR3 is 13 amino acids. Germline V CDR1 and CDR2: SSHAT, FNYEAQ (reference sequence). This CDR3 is CASSPMQGGEAFF. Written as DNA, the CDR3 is TGTGCCAGCAGCCCCATGCAGGGGGGTGAAGCTTTCTTT.